This paragraph covers one T cell receptor (beta chain) sequence. This receptor's antigen is unknown. No base quality values were provided; no much bigger clone lies one nucleotide off. Aliquots of approximately 500,000 cells were frozen in DMSO/FBS in liquid nitrogen, and one aliquot per fraction was used for sequencing. All 30 or so patients in the study underwent endoscopy and small intestinal biopsy. Once intraepithelial cells had been isolated, the leftover biopsy tissue was digested with collagenase to release lamina propria cells. Genomic DNA was extracted from frozen unsorted cell fractions with the Qiagen DNeasy blood extraction kit. Library preparation was by the immunoSEQ multiplex PCR assay. Using reverse primers that targeted J gene segments together with forward primers that targeted V gene segments, the TR loci were amplified in a multiplexed PCR. The Illumina HiSeq System was used to sequence the amplified CDR3 regions. In the authors' own workflow: Closely related reads were merged by a nearest-neighbour algorithm to remove PCR and sequencing errors and to collapse the data into unique sequences. Each repertoire was summarised by clonality and by T cell density, with T cell density defined as TR molecules per amount of genomic DNA input. CDR3 amino acid sequences present in at least 80% of unsorted samples were defined as public TRs and were then tested for differential abundance between coeliac and control samples. Each lamina propria sample was queried against a list of a few hundred published gliadin-specific TRB sequences. Kruskal-Wallis tests followed by Dunn post-tests were used to test for differences in clonality and density between disease groups. TCRdb's version of the immuneACCESS table is confined to in-frame rearrangements and falls short of the full clone set. An unresolved V gene accounts for under half of the shortfall where checked; the remainder is of unknown origin. Clonal size and the V and J genes are those of that table, whereas D and trimming came from the DNA. The sample table contains approximately 3,800 clones; only one count was recorded for around 60% of them. Jointly, the top ten make up around 25% of the sample.

Ends trimmed: V by 6 bases, J by 0 bases; bases unmatched to a gene: 3. The CDR3 runs 13 residues from the cysteine to the phenylalanine. The only DNA kept is the CDR3, 39 bases in frame from the first base. The germline V gene specifies SGHRS as CDR1 and YFSETQ as CDR2. The sample belongs to a study of coeliac disease (dated by TCRdb to 2021 to 2024). With regard to the full study: Because high-resolution HLA typing was not available, biased TRBV7-2 usage was queried as a proof of principle. Small intestinal lymphocyte fractions from coeliac and non-coeliac patients were analysed in the study using next-generation sequencing of rearranged TRB and TRG CDR3 regions. The study set out to describe the TR repertoires of small intestinal T cells in active coeliac disease, refractory type I coeliac disease, and coeliac disease treated with a gluten-free diet. The full study included roughly 30 patients: some 22 with serologically confirmed coeliac disease and 8 controls with non-small intestinal disorders. TRB sequencing was successfully performed on samples from around 29 subjects, among which around 24 paired bulk unsorted intraepithelial and lamina propria cell samples were included. General findings and caveats noted by the study authors: Published gliadin-specific TRB sequences appeared in about 50% of the 18 coeliac lamina propria samples but only 1 of 6 controls. The authors considered the approach unsuitable for unbiased detection of gliadin-specific T cells, which are scarce and rarely shared between patients. For the most part, TRB repertoires were private, with most amino acid sequences found in only one sample, and V-gene usage showed no significant difference across disease groups. The separation of intraepithelial from lamina propria cells did not yield high-purity fractions, so cross-contamination between compartments was possible. Lower clonality than in controls was observed in the TRB and TRG repertoires of active coeliac intraepithelial and lamina propria samples, suggesting that diverse T cells were recruited.

The sequence is built from TRBV5-1 and TRBJ2-7, with 7 central nucleotides matching TRBD1. Material: lymphocytes from the gut lamina propria. The intended sense of this specimen's cell subset or site label: lamina propria cell (LPC) fraction of small intestinal biopsy. This TCR was sampled from a woman in her 30s without celiac disease. CDR3 loop: CASKTGSSYEQYF. The bases are TGCGCCAGCAAGACAGGGTCCTCCTACGAGCAGTACTTC. Here the CDR3 is joined to the reference TRBV5-1 and TRBJ2-7 genes, and the full variable domain is: KAGVTQTPRYLIKTRGQQVTLSCSPISGHRSVSWYQQTPGQGLQFLFEYFSETQRNKGNFPGRFSGRQFSNSRSEMNVSTLELGDSALYLCASKTGSSYEQYFGPGTRLTVT.